Below are 13 T cell receptor beta chains sequenced from a single sample in a study of identical twins. TCRdb used MiXCR to reprocess the 5' RACE reads, holding one entry per CDR3 protein. The sample consists of 400,000 to 550,000 distinct CDR3 sequences, approximately 22% of them appearing once. The same sample was also used in a study of T cells expressing NK-cell markers.

The source material was CD4+ T cells sorted from blood. Receptor source: a woman under 30 in good health.

The chain combines TRBV20-1 with TRBJ2-5, with 8 bases identical to TRBD2. The CDR3 runs 14 residues. The V segment lost 4 bases and the J segment 5 bases; nucleotides outside the gene matches: 9. The germline CDR1 and CDR2 sequences are DFQATT and SNEGSKA (reference sequence). CDR3 coding DNA: TGCAGTGCTACCCTCACGGGAGGGAGGGAGACCCAGTACTTC. The encoded protein is CSATLTGGRETQYF.

This clonotype occurred a few times. Here the CDR3 DNA reads TGTGCCAGCAGCGACAGCCTCCCGAGACAGGGTAATGAGCAGTTCTTC. It is translated as CASSDSLPRQGNEQFF. V usage is TRBV9 and J usage is TRBJ2-1, with 7 positions matching TRBD1. This CDR3 spans 16 amino acids. The germline V gene encodes CDR1 SGDLS and CDR2 YYNGEE. V trimming: 3 bases; J trimming: 7 bases; junction bases outside the gene matches: 13.

The gene calls are TRBV12-3 or TRBV12-4 and TRBJ2-3; the D call may be TRBD1 or TRBD2 (7 bases each). CDR3 length equals 11 residues. Trimming removed 6 bases at V and 14 bases at J, with 15 bases between. The CDR3 sequence: CASSRQGGGYF. As DNA, the CDR3 is TGTGCCAGCAGCCGACAGGGAGGGGGGTATTTT.

The chain recombines TRBV5-1 with TRBJ2-5, with TRBD2 matching 9 bases. Per germline, CDR1 SGHRS and CDR2 YFSETQ. The trim removed 0 bases at V and 2 bases at J, leaving 5 bases unmatched. The CDR3 is 16 residues long. The CDR3 reads CASSLGALAGQETQYF. The CDR3 DNA sequence: TGCGCCAGCAGCTTGGGTGCTCTAGCGGGACAAGAGACCCAGTACTTC.

This clonotype was observed a handful of times. The chain combines TRBV12-3 or TRBV12-4 with TRBJ2-7; TRBD2 aligns across 12 bases. CDR3 length: 15 residues. Trimming at V came to 4 bases and at J to 3 bases, leaving 4 bases not matched to a gene. In nucleotides, the CDR3 is TGTGCCAGCAGTTCCCCTAGCGGGAGGGTCTACGAGCAGTACTTC. Its translation: CASSSPSGRVYEQYF.

The chain employs TRBV14 and TRBJ1-1; D unclear. CDR1 SGHDN and CDR2 FVKESK come from the germline V gene. Trimming left V 0 bases short and J 11 bases short, with 19 bases between. The CDR3 consists of 15 residues. The CDR3 DNA reads as TGTGCCAGCAGCCAAGAGGGTGGGGTGACAATCCCGGCTTTCTTT. Its protein is CASSQEGGVTIPAFF.

This chain uses TRBV7-2 with TRBJ2-7, with D uncertain. In germline, CDR1 is SGHTA, CDR2 FQGNSA. V was shortened by 4 bases and J by 2 bases, with 15 bases between the two germline ends. This CDR3 region has 15 residues. The CDR3 coding sequence is TGTGCCAGCAGCTCCCTGGGCGGTATCCCCTACGAGCAGTACTTC. Residues: CASSSLGGIPYEQYF. The full variable domain, in which reference TRBV7-2 and TRBJ2-7 provide the parts outside the CDR3, is GAGVSQSPSNKVTEKGKDVELRCDPISGHTALYWYRQSLGQGLEFLIYFQGNSAPDKSGLPSDRFSAERTGGSVSTLTIQRTQQEDSAVYLCASSSLGGIPYEQYFGPGTRLTVT.

This clonotype was counted between two and nine times. The chain joins TRBV20-1 to TRBJ2-1, with D maybe TRBD1 (5 bases). Germline-derived CDR1 and CDR2 are DFQATT and SNEGSKA (reference sequence). The CDR3 has 15 residues. The V and J ends lost 6 bases and 6 bases respectively, with 21 bases between them. Here the CDR3 reads CSATRRQGLPNEQFF. The CDR3 DNA reads TGCAGTGCGACCCGTCGGCAGGGTCTCCCCAATGAGCAGTTCTTC.

Here the CDR3 DNA reads TGTGCCAGCGGCGCATACAATGAGCAGTTCTTC. It specifies CASGAYNEQFF. The chain uses TRBV6-5 and TRBJ2-1; no firm D call. The germline V gene encodes CDR1 MNHEY and CDR2 SVGAGI. The CDR3 has 11 amino acids. Trimming pared 8 bases from V and 4 bases from J, leaving 6 bases between.

The V gene is TRBV5-1, the J gene TRBJ2-7, with 13 bases fitting TRBD2. J lost 0 bases, V lost 3 bases, and 3 bases had no gene match. The CDR3 has 16 amino acids. The germline V gene has CDR1 SGHRS and CDR2 YFSETQ. The CDR3: CASSWGLAGSSYEQYF. In DNA, the CDR3 is TGCGCCAGCAGCTGGGGACTAGCGGGGAGCTCCTACGAGCAGTACTTC. Full variable domain (outside the CDR3, taken from reference TRBV5-1 and TRBJ2-7): KAGVTQTPRYLIKTRGQQVTLSCSPISGHRSVSWYQQTPGQGLQFLFEYFSETQRNKGNFPGRFSGRQFSNSRSEMNVSTLELGDSALYLCASSWGLAGSSYEQYFGPGTRLTVT.

The V gene is TRBV5-1, the J gene TRBJ2-7; 7 bases align to TRBD2. With V trimmed by 4 bases and J by 0 bases, 4 bases remained unmatched. Germline V gene sequence: CDR1 SGHRS, CDR2 YFSETQ. CDR3 size: 14 residues. The CDR3 DNA is TGCGCCAGCAGCGGCGGGAGTGGCTCCTACGAGCAGTACTTC. It is translated as CASSGGSGSYEQYF.

The CDR3 is CSVAGGWSSYNEQFF. The CDR3 nucleotides read TGCAGCGTAGCCGGCGGGTGGAGCTCCTACAATGAGCAGTTCTTC. This chain links TRBV29-1 with TRBJ2-1; tentatively, D is TRBD2 (5 bases). This CDR3 comprises 15 residues. V lost 6 bases and J 0 bases, leaving 15 bases between the germline ends. Germline V gene sequence: CDR1 SQVTM, CDR2 ANQGSEA.

This clonotype was counted between two and nine times. The chain combines TRBV9 with TRBJ2-3, with TRBD2 identical over 10 bases. There are 16 residues in the CDR3. Germline loops: CDR1 SGDLS, CDR2 YYNGEE. V trimming: 1 base; J trimming: 1 base; junction bases outside the gene matches: 3. CDR3 nucleotide sequence: TGTGCCAGCAGCGTACGGACTAGCGGAGGCACAGATACGCAGTATTTT. It specifies CASSVRTSGGTDTQYF.